The 10 T cell receptor beta chains below were found in one sample sequenced in a study of lymphopenia after photon versus proton radiotherapy. Clones were sequenced by immunoSEQ multiplex PCR, and TCRdb holds only the in-frame ones, with some missing. The table shows more than 25,000 clones, with about 87% occurring only once. Source: peripheral blood, taken from a patient treated with proton-based radiotherapy. Receptors originate from a woman aged 55-69 years with cholangiocarcinoma. Some clones in this sample may be carry-over from other donors' samples.

V and J are TRBV5-1 and TRBJ2-1; D remains unclear. The CDR3 consists of 16 residues. V was trimmed by 0 bases and J by 5 bases, leaving 15 bases between them. Germline V gene lookup returns CDR1 SGHRS and CDR2 YFSETQ. CDR3 amino acids: CASSLVPSRGNNEQFF. In DNA form, the CDR3 reads TGCGCCAGCAGCTTGGTTCCTAGTAGAGGAAACAATGAGCAGTTCTTC.

The chain couples TRBV25-1 to TRBJ1-6; perhaps TRBD1 as D (6 bases). The CDR3 covers 17 residues. The germline CDR1 and CDR2 sequences are MGHDK and SYGVNS. The V end lost 5 bases, the J end lost 8 bases, and 22 bases lay between the germline ends. The CDR3 DNA is TGTGCCAGCAGTACCACCCGACAGGCGGGATTCTATTCACCCCTCCACTTT. This gives the protein CASSTTRQAGFYSPLHF.

V gene TRBV18 combines with J gene TRBJ2-7; 9 positions match TRBD1. CDR1 is KGHSH, CDR2 LQKENI, per germline. The CDR3 is made up of 15 amino acids. The V segment lost 6 bases and the J segment 5 bases; nucleotides outside the gene matches: 11. The CDR3 sequence is CASSFTGTGIDEQYF. DNA for the CDR3: TGTGCCAGCTCGTTTACCGGGACAGGGATCGACGAGCAGTACTTC.

This chain uses TRBV9 with TRBJ1-4; D possibly corresponds to TRBD1 (6 bases). The CDR3 is 15 amino acids. Between the trimmed V and J ends, which lost 0 bases and 8 bases, there was a span of 14 bases. Germline V CDR1 and CDR2: SGDLS, YYNGEE. CDR3 protein: CASSVGSGAREKLFF. The CDR3 region has the DNA TGTGCCAGCAGCGTAGGTTCGGGGGCGCGGGAAAAACTGTTTTTT.

The chain has TRBV7-9 and TRBJ2-1, with 7 bases matching TRBD2. This CDR3 spans 17 amino acids. V was clipped by 4 bases and J by 6 bases; unmatched bases: 15. Germline CDR1 is SEHNR and CDR2 is FQNEAQ (reference sequence). CDR3 protein: CASSSLVGSGEGNEQFF. Here the CDR3 DNA reads TGTGCCAGCAGCTCTCTAGTGGGCAGCGGGGAGGGCAATGAGCAGTTCTTC.

The rearrangement uses TRBV18 and TRBJ1-1, with 7 positions matching TRBD1. With 6 bases clipped from V and 1 base from J, the junction kept 8 bases outside the gene matches. From germline, CDR1 is KGHSH and CDR2 LQKENI. The CDR3 spans 15 residues. CDR3 sequence (DNA): TGTGCCAGCTCCCTACAGGGGCCGAGGAACACTGAAGCTTTCTTT. Protein: CASSLQGPRNTEAFF.

The rearrangement uses TRBV18 and TRBJ1-1; tentative D call: TRBD1 (6 bases). Trimming pared 6 bases from V and 0 bases from J, leaving 11 bases between. Germline V gives CDR1 KGHSH, CDR2 LQKENI. The CDR3 is 14 residues long. CDR3 nucleotides: TGTGCCAGCTCCGAACAGGGAATGAACACTGAAGCTTTCTTT. It specifies CASSEQGMNTEAFF. The full variable domain, its missing parts supplied by reference TRBV18 and TRBJ1-1, is NAGVMQNPRHLVRRRGQEARLRCSPMKGHSHVYWYRQLPEEGLKFMVYLQKENIIDESGMPKERFSAEFPKEGPSILRIQQVVRGDSAAYFCASSEQGMNTEAFFGQGTRLTVV.

About this clone itself: One junction end does not reproduce the germline sequence, and a read error may be involved. This chain joins TRBV29-1 and TRBJ1-2; TRBD1 matches at 7 bases. The CDR3 is 13 amino acids. Germline CDR1 SQVTM, CDR2 ANQGSEA. The CDR3 protein is CSVHSGTDYGYAF. Written as DNA, the CDR3 is TGCAGCGTTCACTCCGGGACAGACTATGGCTACGCCTTC.

This rearrangement joins TRBV2 to TRBJ2-3; 9 bases agree with TRBD2. Germline values: CDR1 SNHLY, CDR2 FYNNEI. V shed 6 bases, J shed 10 bases, and the junction held 14 bases outside the gene matches. The CDR3 extends over 15 amino acids. CDR3: CASSETSGHRRSQYF. The CDR3 coding sequence is TGTGCCAGCAGCGAGACTAGCGGCCATCGTCGGTCGCAGTATTTT.

This clone has a handful of counts. The chain uses TRBV25-1 and TRBJ1-2; D is unresolved. CDR3 length: 12 amino acids. Germline values: CDR1 MGHDK, CDR2 SYGVNS. Trimming took off 3 bases at V and 2 bases at J, with 4 bases between the two ends. The CDR3 region is CASSDPNYGYTF. The CDR3, as DNA: TGTGCCAGCAGTGACCCAAACTATGGCTACACCTTC.